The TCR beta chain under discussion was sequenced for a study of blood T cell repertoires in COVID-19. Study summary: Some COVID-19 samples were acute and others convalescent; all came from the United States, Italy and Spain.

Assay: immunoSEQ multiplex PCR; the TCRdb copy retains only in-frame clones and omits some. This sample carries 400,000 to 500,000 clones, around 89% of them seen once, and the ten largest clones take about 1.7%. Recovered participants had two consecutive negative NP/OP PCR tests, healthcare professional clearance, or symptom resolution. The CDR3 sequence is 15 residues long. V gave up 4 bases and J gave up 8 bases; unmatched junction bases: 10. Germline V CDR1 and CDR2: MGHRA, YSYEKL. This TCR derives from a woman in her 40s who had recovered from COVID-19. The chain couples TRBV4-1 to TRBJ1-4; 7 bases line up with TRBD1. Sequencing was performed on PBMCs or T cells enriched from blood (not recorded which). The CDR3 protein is CASSLETGLGEKLFF. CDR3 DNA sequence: TGCGCCAGCAGCCTCGAGACAGGGCTCGGAGAAAAACTGTTTTTT.